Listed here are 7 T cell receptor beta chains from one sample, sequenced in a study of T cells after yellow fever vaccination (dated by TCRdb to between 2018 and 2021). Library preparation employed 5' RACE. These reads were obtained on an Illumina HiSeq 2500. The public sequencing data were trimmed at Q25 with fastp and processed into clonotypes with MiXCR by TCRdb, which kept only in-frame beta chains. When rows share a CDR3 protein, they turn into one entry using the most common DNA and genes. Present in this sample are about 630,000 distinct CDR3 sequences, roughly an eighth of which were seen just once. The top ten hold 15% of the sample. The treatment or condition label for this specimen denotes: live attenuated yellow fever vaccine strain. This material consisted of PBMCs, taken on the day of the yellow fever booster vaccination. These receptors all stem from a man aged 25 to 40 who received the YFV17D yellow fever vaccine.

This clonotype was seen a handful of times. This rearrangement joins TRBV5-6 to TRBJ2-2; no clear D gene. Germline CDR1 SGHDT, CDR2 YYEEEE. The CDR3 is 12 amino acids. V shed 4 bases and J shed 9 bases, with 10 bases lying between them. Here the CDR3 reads CASSPGPRELFF. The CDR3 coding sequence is TGTGCCAGCAGCCCCGGGCCGCGGGAGCTGTTTTTT.

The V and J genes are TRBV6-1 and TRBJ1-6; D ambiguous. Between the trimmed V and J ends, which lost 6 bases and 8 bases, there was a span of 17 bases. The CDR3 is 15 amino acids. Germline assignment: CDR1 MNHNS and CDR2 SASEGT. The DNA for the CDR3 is TGTGCCAGCAGGGACCCACCCGGGTCGGATTCACCCCTCCACTTT. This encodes CASRDPPGSDSPLHF.

CDR3 coding DNA: TGTGCCAGCAGCTTATCCATTGAGGAAAAACTGTTTTTT. Translating it yields CASSLSIEEKLFF. V usage is TRBV7-8 and J usage is TRBJ1-4; D is undetermined. This CDR3 has 13 residues. V shed 2 bases and J shed 8 bases, with 9 bases lying between them. Germline values: CDR1 SGHVS, CDR2 FQNEAQ. Looking up the rest from reference TRBV7-8 and TRBJ1-4 gives the full variable domain: GAGVSQSPRYKVAKRGQDVALRCDPISGHVSLFWYQQALGQGPEFLTYFQNEAQLDKSGLPSDRFFAERPEGSVSTLKIQRTQQEDSAVYLCASSLSIEEKLFFGSGTQLSVL.

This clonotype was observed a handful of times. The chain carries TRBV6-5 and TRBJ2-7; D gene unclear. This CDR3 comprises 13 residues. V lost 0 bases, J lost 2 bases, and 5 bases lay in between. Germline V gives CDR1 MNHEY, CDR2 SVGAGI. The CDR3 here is CASSYSRAYEQYF. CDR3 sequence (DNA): TGTGCCAGCAGTTACTCTAGGGCCTACGAGCAGTACTTC.

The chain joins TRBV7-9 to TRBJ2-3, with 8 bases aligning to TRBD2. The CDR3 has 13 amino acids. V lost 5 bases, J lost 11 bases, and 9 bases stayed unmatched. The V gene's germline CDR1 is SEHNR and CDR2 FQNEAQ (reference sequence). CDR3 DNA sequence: TGTGCCAGCAGCCCGCTACCACGGGGGGGGCAGTATTTT. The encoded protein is CASSPLPRGGQYF.

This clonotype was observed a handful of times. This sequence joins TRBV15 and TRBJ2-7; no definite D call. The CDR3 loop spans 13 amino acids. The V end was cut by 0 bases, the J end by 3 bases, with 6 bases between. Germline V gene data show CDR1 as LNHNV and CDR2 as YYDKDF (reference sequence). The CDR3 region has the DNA TGTGCCACCAGCAGAGATGTGGGCTACGAGCAGTACTTC. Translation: CATSRDVGYEQYF.

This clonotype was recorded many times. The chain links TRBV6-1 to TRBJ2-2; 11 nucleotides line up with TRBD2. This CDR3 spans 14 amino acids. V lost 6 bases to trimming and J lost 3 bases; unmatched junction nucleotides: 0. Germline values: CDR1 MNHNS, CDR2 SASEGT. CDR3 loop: CASRLAGDTGELFF. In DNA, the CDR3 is TGTGCCAGCAGACTAGCGGGAGACACCGGGGAGCTGTTTTTT.